Each of the 19 T cell receptor beta chains below was sequenced from the same sample in a study of T cell responses to AZD1222 COVID-19 vaccine. Assay used: immunoSEQ multiplex PCR; TCRdb lists only in-frame clones, some missing. Seen here are 100,000 to 150,000 clones, about 91% observed once, and the top ten hold 1.5% to 2%. Sequenced material: peripheral blood, taken 28 days after the second AZD1222 dose. These receptors were collected from an adult who received the AZD1222 COVID-19 vaccine.

J is TRBJ2-2 and V is TRBV6-1; 9 bases are shared with TRBD1. The V and J ends lost 3 bases and 9 bases, in that order; junction bases with no gene match: 14. This CDR3 is 17 amino acids long. Germline V gene data show CDR1 as MNHNS and CDR2 as SASEGT. The CDR3 reads CASSDHIGQGYHRELFF. The CDR3 region has the DNA TGTGCCAGCAGTGACCATATCGGACAGGGGTACCACCGGGAGCTGTTTTTT.

The chain links TRBV18 to TRBJ1-2; D remains unclear. The germline CDR1 and CDR2 sequences are KGHSH and LQKENI. The V end lost 5 bases, the J end lost 10 bases, and 17 bases lay between the germline ends. There are 13 residues in the CDR3. The CDR3 protein is CASSSGAPSNYTF. CDR3 nucleotides: TGTGCCAGCTCAAGTGGAGCACCGAGTAACTACACCTTC.

The V gene is TRBV7-9, the J gene TRBJ1-1; weak D call: TRBD1 (5 bases). This CDR3 is built from 15 residues. Germline V gene sequence: CDR1 SEHNR, CDR2 FQNEAQ (reference sequence). V lost 5 bases and J lost 5, with 18 bases in between. The CDR3: CASSRLGAATTEAFF. The CDR3 DNA follows: TGTGCCAGCAGCCGCCTTGGGGCAGCGACGACTGAAGCTTTCTTT.

The chain combines TRBV24-1 with TRBJ1-2; no reliable D call. Per the germline V gene, CDR1 is KGHDR and CDR2 is SFDVKD. Trimming pared 2 bases from V and 10 bases from J, leaving 16 bases between. The CDR3 is 14 amino acids. As DNA, the CDR3 is TGTGCCACCAGTGATTCCGGGCTGGAGGGAGTCTACACCTTC. Encoded protein: CATSDSGLEGVYTF.

This clone was seen a handful of times. The rearrangement uses TRBV6-6 and TRBJ1-6, with D possibly TRBD1 on 5 matching bases. Germline V lookup: CDR1 MNHNY, CDR2 SVGAGI (reference sequence). There are 16 residues in the CDR3. V lost 6 bases and J lost 0, with 12 bases in between. Here the CDR3 reads CASRRQQASYNSPLHF. CDR3 coding DNA: TGTGCCAGCAGAAGACAGCAGGCCTCCTATAATTCACCCCTCCACTTT.

V and J are TRBV7-9 and TRBJ1-1, with a tentative D call TRBD1 (5 bases). Trimming removed 5 bases at V and 5 bases at J, with 15 bases between. Per the germline V gene, CDR1 is SEHNR and CDR2 is FQNEAQ (reference sequence). The CDR3 sequence is 14 residues long. The CDR3 DNA is TGTGCCAGCAGCCCTGGGGCCGAGAGGACTGAAGCTTTCTTT. The encoded protein is CASSPGAERTEAFF.

This chain connects TRBV6-5 to TRBJ2-3, with D possibly being TRBD2 (6 bases). This CDR3 is built from 15 residues. Germline assignment: CDR1 MNHEY and CDR2 SVGAGI. The ends were cut back, 7 bases at V and 2 bases at J, with 16 bases in the middle. DNA of the CDR3: TGTGCCAGCACCTCGCGGGGCAGGGACACAGATACGCAGTATTTT. This encodes CASTSRGRDTDTQYF.

This clone showed up just once. V and J are TRBV14 and TRBJ1-1; no clear D gene. CDR3 length: 14 amino acids. Looked up from germline, CDR1 is SGHDN and CDR2 is FVKESK. Deletions cut 5 bases from V and 3 bases from J, with 13 bases between. DNA of the CDR3: TGTGCCAGCAGCTGGGTCGCAGGCGACACTGAAGCTTTCTTT. Translating gives CASSWVAGDTEAFF.

The chain uses TRBV7-3 and TRBJ2-2, with D unclear. This CDR3 has 14 amino acids. CDR1 is SGHTA, CDR2 FQGTGA, per germline. V lost 9 bases and J 0 bases, leaving 11 bases between the germline ends. CDR3 loop: CASSRASNTGELFF. The CDR3 DNA reads TGTGCCAGTTCTCGGGCTTCGAACACCGGGGAGCTGTTTTTT.

This clone has just one count. The V gene is TRBV2, the J gene TRBJ2-2; 11 bases align to TRBD1. Germline CDR1 SNHLY, CDR2 FYNNEI. Trimming removed 6 bases from V and 7 bases from J; junction bases left unmatched: 4. CDR3 length equals 14 residues. The CDR3 bases are TGTGCCAGCAGGGACAGGGGGCTGGGCGGGGAGCTGTTTTTT. Translated: CASRDRGLGGELFF.

By its share, this clone is medium-sized. The chain is built from TRBV3-1 (or the pseudogene TRBV3-2) and TRBJ1-6, with 10 bases that match TRBD1. The CDR3 has 15 residues. V shed 2 bases, J shed 9 bases, and the junction held 4 bases outside the gene matches. Germline V gene sequence: CDR1 LGHDT, CDR2 YNNKEL (reference sequence). The CDR3 bases are TGTGCCAGCAGCCAACTCGACAGGGGGCCTTCACCCCTCCACTTT. It encodes CASSQLDRGPSPLHF.

The chain links TRBV30 to TRBJ1-2, with D possibly being TRBD1 (5 bases). V gave up 0 bases and J gave up 0 bases, with 5 bases separating them. Germline CDR1 GTSNPN, CDR2 SVGIG (reference sequence). CDR3 length: 13 amino acids. CDR3 amino acids: CAWSVGPNYGYTF. DNA of the CDR3: TGTGCCTGGAGTGTGGGACCTAACTATGGCTACACCTTC.

The chain recombines TRBV28 with TRBJ1-1, with TRBD1 matching 7 bases. The CDR3 is 17 amino acids. The germline gives CDR1 MDHEN, CDR2 SYDVKM. V was clipped by 5 bases and J by 1 base; unmatched bases: 13. CDR3 DNA sequence: TGTGCCAGCAGTCCATCAGGGGGGGCTCGAGGGAACACTGAAGCTTTCTTT. This codes for CASSPSGGARGNTEAFF. Full variable domain (missing parts from reference TRBV28 and TRBJ1-1): DVKVTQSSRYLVKRTGEKVFLECVQDMDHENMFWYRQDPGLGLRLIYFSYDVKMKEKGDIPEGYSVSREKKERFSLILESASTNQTSMYLCASSPSGGARGNTEAFFGQGTRLTVV.

This sequence joins TRBV3-1 (or the pseudogene TRBV3-2) and TRBJ1-2; D unclear. Germline lookup yields CDR1 LGHDT and CDR2 YNNKEL (reference sequence). Trimming took off 3 bases at V and 0 bases at J, with 8 bases between the two ends. The CDR3 runs to 14 residues. The CDR3 is CASSQTTANYGYTF. The CDR3 nucleotides are TGTGCCAGCAGCCAGACTACAGCTAACTATGGCTACACCTTC.

J is TRBJ2-1 and V is TRBV20-1, with a tentative D call TRBD1 (6 bases). Germline V gene lookup returns CDR1 DFQATT and CDR2 SNEGSKA (reference sequence). Trimming cost V 6 bases and J 5 bases, with 8 bases left between them. The CDR3 loop spans 11 amino acids. The CDR3 protein is CSARQDNEQFF. The CDR3 coding sequence is TGCAGTGCCCGACAGGACAATGAGCAGTTCTTC.

The CDR3 DNA follows: TGCGCCAGCAGCCACGTTGACAGTGACACTGAAGCTTTCTTT. Its translation is CASSHVDSDTEAFF. This chain connects TRBV4-1 to TRBJ1-1; tentative D call: TRBD1 (5 bases). This CDR3 comprises 14 residues. CDR1 MGHRA and CDR2 YSYEKL come from the germline V gene. Trimming cost V 3 bases and J 3 bases, with 11 bases left between them.

V usage is TRBV7-3 and J usage is TRBJ2-1; D gene ambiguous. The CDR3 consists of 8 residues. The germline gives CDR1 SGHTA, CDR2 FQGTGA. Trimming shortened V by 8 bases and J by 8 bases, and 1 base separated the two germline ends. CDR3 in amino acids: CASDEQFF. The CDR3 DNA follows: TGTGCCAGCGATGAGCAGTTCTTC.

The CDR3 region has the DNA TGTGCCAGCAGTTGGGACGGATATGGCTACACCTTC. Translation gives CASSWDGYGYTF. The chain is built from TRBV6-2 or TRBV6-3 and TRBJ1-2, with a possible D match to TRBD1 (5 bases). The CDR3 sequence is 12 residues long. The germline V gene encodes CDR1 MNHEY and CDR2 SVGEGT. V lost 4 bases to trimming and J lost 5 bases, with 8 bases between them.

V is TRBV9 and J is TRBJ2-2; D unclear. CDR3 length: 12 amino acids. Germline values: CDR1 SGDLS, CDR2 YYNGEE. V lost 4 bases and J lost 4, with 5 bases in between. Written as DNA, the CDR3 is TGTGCCAGCAGCCCAAGCACCGGGGAGCTGTTTTTT. This sequence encodes CASSPSTGELFF.